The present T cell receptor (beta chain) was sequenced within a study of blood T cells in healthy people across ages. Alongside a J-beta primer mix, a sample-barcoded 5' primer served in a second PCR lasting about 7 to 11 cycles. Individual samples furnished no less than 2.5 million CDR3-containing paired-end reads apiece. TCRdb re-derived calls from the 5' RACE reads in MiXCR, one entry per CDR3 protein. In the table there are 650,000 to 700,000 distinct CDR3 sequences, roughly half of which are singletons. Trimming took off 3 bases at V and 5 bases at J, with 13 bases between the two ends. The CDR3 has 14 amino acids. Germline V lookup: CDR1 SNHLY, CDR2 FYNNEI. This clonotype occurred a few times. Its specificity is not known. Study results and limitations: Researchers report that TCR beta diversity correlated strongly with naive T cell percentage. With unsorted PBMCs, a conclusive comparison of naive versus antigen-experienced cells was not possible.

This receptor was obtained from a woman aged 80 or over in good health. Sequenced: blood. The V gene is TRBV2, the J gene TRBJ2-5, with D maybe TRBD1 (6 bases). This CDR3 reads CASSEMDRGETQYF. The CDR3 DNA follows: TGTGCCAGCAGTGAGATGGACAGAGGCGAGACCCAGTACTTC.